These 28 T cell receptor beta chains share one sample of origin, sequenced in a study of regulatory T cells in long-lasting Graves disease. Combining iRepertoire HTBI primers with Arm-PCR of CDR3 regions, the authors built TCR beta libraries. One entry per CDR3 protein, called by TCRdb with MiXCR from the multiplex PCR reads. Of about 320,000 distinct CDR3 sequences detected, about 20% appear once; the ten largest clones hold around 37%. The time point denotes: newly diagnosed GD, antithyroid drugs for less than 3 months. PBMCs provided the RNA from which the TCR library was made. This material consisted of peripheral blood mononuclear cells (PBMCs), taken at new diagnosis, from a patient treated with antithyroid drugs. The receptors derive from a female donor with Graves disease.

In this sample, this clonotype turned up many times. The V and J genes are TRBV3-1 and TRBJ2-1; weak D call: TRBD2 (7 bases). Trimming cost V 6 bases and J 7 bases, with 13 bases left between them. The CDR3 has 13 amino acids. CDR1 is LGHDT, CDR2 YNNKEL, per germline (reference sequence). The CDR3, as DNA: TGTGCCAGCAGTCAGGGAGGGGGGAATGAGCAGTTCTTC. It is translated as CASSQGGGNEQFF.

About this clonotype: Given a much more abundant clone one base away, this may be a read error. The conserved closing phenylalanine or tryptophan is absent in this CDR3, likely reflecting a read error. The chain carries TRBV2 and TRBJ2-7; D is unresolved. There are 12 residues in the CDR3. V was pared by 11 bases and J by 0 bases, with 11 bases between. Germline V CDR1 and CDR2: SNHLY, FYNNEI. The CDR3 DNA reads TGTGCCGTGATGGGATACTCCTACGAGCAGTACTCC. Amino acids: CAVMGYSYEQYS.

This clonotype was seen more than once but under ten times. The rearrangement uses TRBV5-1 and TRBJ2-7; D gene uncertain. Germline V gene data show CDR1 as SGHRS and CDR2 as YFSETQ. The CDR3 totals 13 residues. Trimming took 2 bases from V and 4 from J, leaving 10 bases between them. In DNA, the CDR3 is TGCGCCAGCAGCTTCAGAACCGGTTACGAGCAGTACTTC. It yields the protein CASSFRTGYEQYF.

This clonotype was seen repeatedly, ten times or more. This rearrangement joins TRBV27 to TRBJ2-7; TRBD2 agrees at 10 bases. The CDR3 runs to 12 residues. CDR1 and CDR2 from the germline V gene are MNHEY and SMNVEV (reference sequence). After removal of 5 bases from V and 6 bases from J, the junction contained 1 base not matched to a gene. The CDR3 bases are TGTGCCAGCAGTGTAGCGGGAGGCGAGCAGTACTTC. This encodes CASSVAGGEQYF.

This clonotype was detected ten times or more. The gene calls are TRBV6-5 and TRBJ2-2, with 11 bases aligning to TRBD2. CDR3 length equals 17 residues. V lost 0 bases and J lost 0; bases outside the gene matches: 0. In germline, CDR1 is MNHEY, CDR2 SVGAGI. The CDR3 bases are TGTGCCAGCAGTTACTCGACTAGCGGGACGAACACCGGGGAGCTGTTTTTT. Translating it yields CASSYSTSGTNTGELFF.

V usage is TRBV30 and J usage is TRBJ1-4; TRBD1 is a possible D gene (6 bases). The CDR3 has 13 residues. V dropped 2 bases and J dropped 5 bases, with 9 bases sitting between them. Looked up from germline, CDR1 is GTSNPN and CDR2 is SVGIG (reference sequence). The CDR3 here is CAWSTGQNEKLFF. CDR3 nucleotides: TGTGCCTGGAGTACGGGACAAAATGAAAAACTGTTTTTT.

V gene TRBV19 combines with J gene TRBJ2-1, with 8 positions matching TRBD2. Germline V CDR1 and CDR2: LNHDA, SQIVND (reference sequence). There are 15 residues in the CDR3. V dropped 5 bases and J dropped 6; count of bases not matched to a gene: 9. The DNA of the CDR3 is TGTGCCAGTAGTGCCGGGACTAGAGGGATCAATGAGCAGTTCTTC. It codes for CASSAGTRGINEQFF.

This clonotype was observed at least ten times. The chain couples TRBV30 to TRBJ1-2; D is uncertain. Germline-derived CDR1 and CDR2 are GTSNPN and SVGIG (reference sequence). The CDR3 loop spans 12 amino acids. V was trimmed by 3 bases and J by 2 bases, leaving 7 bases between them. The CDR3 DNA reads as TGTGCCTGGAGCGGCGGGAACTATGGCTACACCTTC. This codes for CAWSGGNYGYTF. The entire variable domain, with the rest obtained from reference TRBV30 and TRBJ1-2, is as follows: SQTIHQWPATLVQPVGSPLSLECTVEGTSNPNLYWYRQAAGRGLQLLFYSVGIGQISSEVPQNLSASRPQDRQFILSSKKLLLSDSGFYLCAWSGGNYGYTFGSGTRLTVV.

This clonotype came up many times. The chain employs TRBV27 and TRBJ1-1; D is uncertain. Germline loops: CDR1 MNHEY, CDR2 SMNVEV (reference sequence). The CDR3 consists of 13 residues. V lost 6 bases and J lost 3, with 11 bases in between. In DNA form, the CDR3 reads TGTGCCAGCAGCCGTACACTAGACACTGAAGCTTTCTTT. Encoded protein: CASSRTLDTEAFF.

This clonotype was seen ten or more times. This rearrangement joins TRBV2 to TRBJ2-6; D is unresolved. Trimming removed 5 bases at V and 7 bases at J, with 15 bases between. CDR1 is SNHLY and CDR2 is FYNNEI in the germline V gene. The CDR3 has 15 residues. CDR3 sequence: CASSYSALIANVLTF. The CDR3 DNA sequence: TGTGCCAGCAGTTACAGTGCTCTGATTGCCAACGTCCTGACTTTC. Together with reference TRBV2 and TRBJ2-6, the CDR3 gives the full variable domain: EPEVTQTPSHQVTQMGQEVILRCVPISNHLYFYWYRQILGQKVEFLVSFYNNEISEKSEIFDDQFSVERPDGSNFTLKIRSTKLEDSAMYFCASSYSALIANVLTFGAGSRLTVL.

Ten or more counts support this clonotype. The V and J genes are TRBV12-3 or TRBV12-4 and TRBJ1-2, with 9 bases fitting TRBD1. The CDR3 length is 17 residues. Trimming took 6 bases from V and 3 from J; bases not matched to a gene: 14. CDR3 sequence (DNA): TGTGCCAGCAGATCCTGGGTACAGGGGGCGCCCCACTATGGCTACACCTTC. It yields the protein CASRSWVQGAPHYGYTF.

This clonotype was seen many times. The chain joins TRBV12-3 or TRBV12-4 to TRBJ2-4, with no clear D. CDR3 length equals 16 residues. Trimming left V 6 bases short and J 2 bases short, with 17 bases between. CDR3 loop: CASSSSISLTKNIQYF. The CDR3 DNA reads TGTGCCAGCAGCTCTTCGATTTCGTTAACCAAAAACATTCAGTACTTC.

J is TRBJ2-1 and V is TRBV6-1; TRBD2 agrees at 9 bases. From germline, CDR1 is MNHNS and CDR2 SASEGT. Germline trimming cut 7 bases from V and 6 bases from J; bases unmatched to any gene: 7. The CDR3 extends over 14 amino acids. The CDR3 here is CASIASGRLNEQFF. The CDR3 DNA follows: TGTGCCAGCATCGCCAGCGGGAGGCTCAATGAGCAGTTCTTC.

This clonotype occurred many times. V gene TRBV19 combines with J gene TRBJ2-5; D is unclear. Germline V gene sequence: CDR1 LNHDA, CDR2 SQIVND (reference sequence). There are 12 residues in the CDR3. Trimming took off 5 bases at V and 7 bases at J, with 11 bases between the two ends. The CDR3 DNA sequence: TGTGCCAGTAGTCCGGACGGCGCGACCCAGTACTTC. Its protein product is CASSPDGATQYF.

This clonotype was found many times. V and J are TRBV18 and TRBJ2-1, with TRBD2 as a possible D gene (5 bases). Germline V gene sequence: CDR1 KGHSH, CDR2 LQKENI. Trimming cost V 6 bases and J 5 bases, with 8 bases left between them. This CDR3 has 12 amino acids. CDR3 protein: CASSPSNNEQFF. The CDR3 bases are TGTGCCAGCTCGCCTAGCAACAATGAGCAGTTCTTC.

This clonotype was recorded at least ten times. The chain carries TRBV6-5 and TRBJ1-2; 7 nucleotides match TRBD1. This CDR3 has 14 amino acids. In germline, CDR1 is MNHEY, CDR2 SVGAGI. V lost 4 bases, J lost 1 base, and 3 bases stayed unmatched. The CDR3 reads CASSSGGSNYGYTF. DNA for the CDR3: TGTGCCAGCAGTTCAGGGGGAAGTAACTATGGCTACACCTTC.

As concerns this clonotype: A much larger clone lies one base from this, so it may be a read error. The chain recombines TRBV30 with TRBJ2-5, with a possible D match to TRBD2 (6 bases). CDR3 size: 15 residues. Germline CDR1 is GTSNPN and CDR2 is SVGIG (reference sequence). The CDR3 DNA reads TGTGCCTGGAGTACGCGGGGACGGAAAGGAGAGGCCCAGTACTTC. The encoded protein is CAWSTRGRKGEAQYF.

The table lists this clonotype with a few counts. The rearrangement joins TRBV9 to TRBJ1-1; 9 nucleotides match TRBD1. This CDR3 contains 14 residues. J lost 11 bases, V lost 3 bases, and 11 bases had no gene match. Germline V gene lookup returns CDR1 SGDLS and CDR2 YYNGEE. CDR3 in amino acids: CASSADYRGREAFF. Here the CDR3 DNA reads TGTGCCAGCAGCGCCGATTACAGGGGGCGGGAGGCTTTCTTT.

As for this clonotype: A read error is possible here, since a much larger clone lies one base away. This chain links TRBV4-1 with TRBJ2-5, with D uncertain. CDR1 MGHRA and CDR2 YSYEKL come from the germline V gene. Trimming removed 0 bases from V and 1 base from J, with 6 bases in between. The CDR3 has 14 residues. The CDR3 DNA follows: TGCGCCAGCAGCCAAGAGGGCCTCCAAGAGACCCAGTACTTC. Translated, it gives CASSQEGLQETQYF.

The V and J genes are TRBV20-1 and TRBJ2-7, with D possibly matching TRBD1 (5 bases). Germline CDR1 and CDR2: DFQATT and SNEGSKA (reference sequence). Trimming removed 0 bases from V and 4 bases from J, with 10 bases in between. The CDR3 has 13 residues. CDR3 DNA: TGCAGTGCTAGAGATCCTAGGGGATACGAGCAGTACTTC. It translates to CSARDPRGYEQYF.

The sample holds many counts of this clonotype. This chain uses TRBV12-3 or TRBV12-4 with TRBJ1-5; D gene uncertain. The V end was cut by 6 bases, the J end by 1 base, with 7 bases between. This CDR3 contains 13 residues. CDR3 sequence: CASSRASNQPQHF. The CDR3 nucleotides are TGTGCCAGCAGCCGGGCCAGCAATCAGCCCCAGCATTTT.

This clonotype was counted many times. The CDR3 coding sequence is TGCAGTGCTACACACCGGGACAGGGGAACCCAGTACTTC. It translates to CSATHRDRGTQYF. The chain joins TRBV20-1 to TRBJ2-5; 10 nucleotides line up with TRBD1. This CDR3 is 13 amino acids long. The germline V gene encodes CDR1 DFQATT and CDR2 SNEGSKA (reference sequence). Losses at the gene ends were 4 bases for V and 8 bases for J; bases not matched to a gene: 7.

This clonotype was observed many times. The rearrangement uses TRBV6-2 or TRBV6-3 and TRBJ2-7; tentative D call: TRBD1 (5 bases). The V gene lost 6 bases and the J gene lost 2 bases, with 11 bases spanning the gap. Germline lookup yields CDR1 MNHEY and CDR2 SVGEGT. This CDR3 is 13 amino acids long. The CDR3 spells CASSSDSTYEQYF. Written as DNA, the CDR3 is TGTGCCAGCAGCTCCGACAGTACCTACGAGCAGTACTTC.

In this sample, this clonotype turned up a few times. This chain links TRBV5-1 with TRBJ2-3, with D perhaps matching TRBD2 (6 bases). V lost 6 bases to trimming and J lost 2 bases, with 16 bases between them. The CDR3 totals 15 residues. The germline V gene has CDR1 SGHRS and CDR2 YFSETQ. The CDR3: CASNPAGRSTDTQYF. CDR3 bases: TGCGCCAGCAACCCTGCAGGGAGGTCCACAGATACGCAGTATTTT.

The V call is TRBV20-1, the J call TRBJ2-7; D may match TRBD1 or TRBD2 (7 bases each). The CDR3 totals 14 residues. Trimming pared 3 bases from V and 2 bases from J, leaving 14 bases between. CDR1 is DFQATT and CDR2 is SNEGSKA in the germline V gene (reference sequence). In DNA form, the CDR3 reads TGCAGTGCTAGGGGGGGGACAGATACCTACGAGCAGTACTTC. Protein sequence: CSARGGTDTYEQYF.

This clonotype has a count of ten or more. Here the CDR3 reads CASSLEGGWGGTYNEQFF. In DNA, the CDR3 is TGTGCCAGCAGTTTAGAAGGTGGATGGGGCGGGACCTACAATGAGCAGTTCTTC. The chain couples TRBV28 to TRBJ2-1, with D perhaps TRBD2 (6 bases). CDR1 MDHEN and CDR2 SYDVKM come from the germline V gene. Deletions cut 2 bases from V and 2 bases from J, with 19 bases between. This CDR3 region has 18 residues.

The CDR3 spells CAIGHGTAKETQYF. The DNA for the CDR3 is TGTGCCATCGGGCATGGGACTGCGAAAGAGACCCAGTACTTC. The chain is built from TRBV10-3 and TRBJ2-5; maybe TRBD2 (6 bases). Germline V CDR1 and CDR2: ENHRY, SYGVKD. V lost 8 bases to trimming and J lost 3 bases, with 16 bases between them. The CDR3 extends over 14 amino acids.

The J gene is TRBJ2-1, the V gene TRBV27, with 13 bases identical to TRBD2. V lost 2 bases, J lost 4 bases, and 5 bases stayed unmatched. The CDR3 runs to 17 residues. Germline-derived CDR1 and CDR2 are MNHEY and SMNVEV (reference sequence). Here the CDR3 DNA reads TGTGCCAGCAGTTTACCGGGACTAGCGGGACGGTACAATGAGCAGTTCTTC. Protein: CASSLPGLAGRYNEQFF.